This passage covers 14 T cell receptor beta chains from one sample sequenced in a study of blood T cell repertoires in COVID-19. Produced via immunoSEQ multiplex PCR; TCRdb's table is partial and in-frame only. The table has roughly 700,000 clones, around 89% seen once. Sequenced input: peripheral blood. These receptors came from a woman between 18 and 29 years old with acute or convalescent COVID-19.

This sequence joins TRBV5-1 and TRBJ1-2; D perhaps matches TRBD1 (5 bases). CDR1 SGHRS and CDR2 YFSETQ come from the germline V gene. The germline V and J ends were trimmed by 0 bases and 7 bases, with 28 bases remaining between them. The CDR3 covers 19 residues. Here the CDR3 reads CASSLAPVRRQGGSPGYTF. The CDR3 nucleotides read TGCGCCAGCAGCTTGGCCCCCGTACGTAGGCAGGGAGGATCCCCTGGCTACACCTTC.

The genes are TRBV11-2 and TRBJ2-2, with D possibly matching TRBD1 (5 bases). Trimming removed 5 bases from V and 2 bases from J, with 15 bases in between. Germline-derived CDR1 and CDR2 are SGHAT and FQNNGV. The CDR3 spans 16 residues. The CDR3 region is CASSPPLTVNTGELFF. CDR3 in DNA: TGTGCCAGCAGCCCCCCCCTGACAGTTAACACCGGGGAGCTGTTTTTT.

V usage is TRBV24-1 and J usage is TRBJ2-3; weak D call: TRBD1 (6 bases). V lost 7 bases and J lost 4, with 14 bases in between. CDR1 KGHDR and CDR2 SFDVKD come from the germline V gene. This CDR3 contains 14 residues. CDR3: CATSLGAIADTQYF. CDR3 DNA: TGTGCCACCAGCCTGGGGGCGATCGCAGATACGCAGTATTTT.

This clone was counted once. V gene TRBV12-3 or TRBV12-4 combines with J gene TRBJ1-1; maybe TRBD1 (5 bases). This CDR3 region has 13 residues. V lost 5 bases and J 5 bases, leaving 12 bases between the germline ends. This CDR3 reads CASSKIQGTEAFF. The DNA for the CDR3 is TGTGCCAGCAGTAAAATCCAGGGAACTGAAGCTTTCTTT.

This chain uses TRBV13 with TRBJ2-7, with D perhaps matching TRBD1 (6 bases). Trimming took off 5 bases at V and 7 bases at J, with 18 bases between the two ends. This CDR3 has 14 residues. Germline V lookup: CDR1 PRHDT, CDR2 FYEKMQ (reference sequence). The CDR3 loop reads CASSEDSSMGEQYF. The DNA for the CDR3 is TGTGCCAGCAGCGAGGACAGCTCGATGGGGGAGCAGTACTTC.

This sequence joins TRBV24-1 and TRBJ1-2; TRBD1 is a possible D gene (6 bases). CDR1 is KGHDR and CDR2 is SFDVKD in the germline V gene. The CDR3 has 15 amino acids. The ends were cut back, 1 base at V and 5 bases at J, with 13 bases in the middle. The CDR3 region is CATSDFNRETYGYTF. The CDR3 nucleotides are TGTGCCACCAGTGATTTTAACAGGGAAACATATGGCTACACCTTC.

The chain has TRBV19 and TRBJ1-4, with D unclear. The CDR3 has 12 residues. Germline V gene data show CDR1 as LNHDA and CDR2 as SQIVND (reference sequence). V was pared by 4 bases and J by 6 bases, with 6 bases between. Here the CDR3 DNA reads TGTGCCAGTAGTAGGGAGCATGAAAAACTGTTTTTT. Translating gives CASSREHEKLFF.

This chain's CDR3 is CASSYSHSGNTIYF. CDR3 sequence (DNA): TGTGCCAGCAGTTACTCCCATTCCGGAAACACCATATATTTT. This chain joins TRBV6-2 or TRBV6-3 and TRBJ1-3; no firm D call. V was trimmed by 0 bases and J by 4 bases, leaving 7 bases between them. This CDR3 has 14 residues. The germline gives CDR1 MNHEY, CDR2 SVGEGT.

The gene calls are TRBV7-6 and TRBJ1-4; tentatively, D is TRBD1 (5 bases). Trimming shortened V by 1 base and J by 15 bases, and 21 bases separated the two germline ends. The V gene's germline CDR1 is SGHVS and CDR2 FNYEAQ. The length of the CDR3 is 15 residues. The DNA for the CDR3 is TGTGCCAGCAGCTTAGTTCGGCAGGGCCAAACCAGGGTGTTTTTT. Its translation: CASSLVRQGQTRVFF. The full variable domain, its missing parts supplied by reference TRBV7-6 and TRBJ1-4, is GAGVSQSPRYKVTKRGQDVALRCDPISGHVSLYWYRQALGQGPEFLTYFNYEAQQDKSGLPNDRFSAERPEGSISTLTIQRTEQRDSAMYRCASSLVRQGQTRVFFGSGTQLSVL.

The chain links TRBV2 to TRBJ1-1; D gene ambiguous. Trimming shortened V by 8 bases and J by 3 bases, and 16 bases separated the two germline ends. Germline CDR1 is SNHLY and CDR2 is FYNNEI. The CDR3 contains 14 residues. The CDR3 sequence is CASVSRRLDTEAFF. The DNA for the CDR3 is TGTGCCAGCGTCAGCCGGCGGTTGGACACTGAAGCTTTCTTT.

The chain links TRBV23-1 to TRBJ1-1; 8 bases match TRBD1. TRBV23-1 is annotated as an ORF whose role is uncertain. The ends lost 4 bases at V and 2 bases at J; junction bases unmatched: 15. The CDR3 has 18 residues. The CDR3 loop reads CASSLFPTGVGLNTEAFF. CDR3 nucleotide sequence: TGCGCCAGCAGTCTCTTCCCGACAGGGGTTGGATTAAACACTGAAGCTTTCTTT.

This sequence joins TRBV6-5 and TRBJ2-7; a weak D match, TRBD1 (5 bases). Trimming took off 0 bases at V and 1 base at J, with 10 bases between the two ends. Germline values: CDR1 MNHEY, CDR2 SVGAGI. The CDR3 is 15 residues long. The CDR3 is CASSYSSGQSYEQYF. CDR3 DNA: TGTGCCAGCAGTTACTCTTCAGGGCAGTCCTACGAGCAGTACTTC.

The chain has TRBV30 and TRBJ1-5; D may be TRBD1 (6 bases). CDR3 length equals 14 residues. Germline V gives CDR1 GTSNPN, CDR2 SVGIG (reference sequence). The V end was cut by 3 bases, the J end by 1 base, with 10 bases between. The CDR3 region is CAWRPTGSNQPQHF. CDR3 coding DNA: TGTGCCTGGAGGCCAACAGGGAGCAATCAGCCCCAGCATTTT.

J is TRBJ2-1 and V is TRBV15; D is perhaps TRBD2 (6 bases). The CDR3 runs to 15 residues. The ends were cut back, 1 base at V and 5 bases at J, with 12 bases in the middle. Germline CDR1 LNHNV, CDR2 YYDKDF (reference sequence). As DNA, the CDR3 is TGTGCCACCAGCAGAGGGCTAGCGCCGAACAATGAGCAGTTCTTC. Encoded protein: CATSRGLAPNNEQFF.